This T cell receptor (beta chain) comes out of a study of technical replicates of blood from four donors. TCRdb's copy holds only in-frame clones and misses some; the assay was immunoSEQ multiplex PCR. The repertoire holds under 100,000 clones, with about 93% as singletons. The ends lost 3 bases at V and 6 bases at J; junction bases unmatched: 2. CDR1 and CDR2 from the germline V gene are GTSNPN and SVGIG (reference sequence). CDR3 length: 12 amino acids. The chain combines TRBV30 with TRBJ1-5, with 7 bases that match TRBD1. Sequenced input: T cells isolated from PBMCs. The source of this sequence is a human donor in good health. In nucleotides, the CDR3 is TGTGCCTGGAGCGAGGGGGCTCAGCCCCAGCATTTT. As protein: CAWSEGAQPQHF.